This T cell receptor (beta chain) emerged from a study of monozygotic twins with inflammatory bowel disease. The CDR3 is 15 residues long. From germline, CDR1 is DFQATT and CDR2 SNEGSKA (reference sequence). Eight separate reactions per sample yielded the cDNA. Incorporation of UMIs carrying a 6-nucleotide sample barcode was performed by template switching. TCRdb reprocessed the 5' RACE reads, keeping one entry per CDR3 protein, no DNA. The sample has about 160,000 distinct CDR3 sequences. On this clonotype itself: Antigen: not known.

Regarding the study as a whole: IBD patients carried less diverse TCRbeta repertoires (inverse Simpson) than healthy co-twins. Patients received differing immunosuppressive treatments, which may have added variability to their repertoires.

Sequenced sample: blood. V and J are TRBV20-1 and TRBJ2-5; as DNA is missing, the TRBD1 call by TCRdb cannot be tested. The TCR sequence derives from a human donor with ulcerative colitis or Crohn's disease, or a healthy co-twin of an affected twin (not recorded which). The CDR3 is CSAMGGKNFQETQYF.